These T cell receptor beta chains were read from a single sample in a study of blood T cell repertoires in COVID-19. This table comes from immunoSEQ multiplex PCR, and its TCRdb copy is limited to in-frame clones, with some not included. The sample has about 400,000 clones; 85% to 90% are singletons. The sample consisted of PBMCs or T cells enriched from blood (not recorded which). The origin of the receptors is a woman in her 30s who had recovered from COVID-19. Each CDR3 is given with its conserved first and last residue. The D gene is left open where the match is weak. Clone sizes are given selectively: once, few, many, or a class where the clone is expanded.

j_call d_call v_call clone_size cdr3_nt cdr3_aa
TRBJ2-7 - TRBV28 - TGTGCCAGCAGTACCCCGACAGCTTCCTACAACTACGAGCAGTACTTC CASSTPTASYNYEQYF
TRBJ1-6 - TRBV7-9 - TGTGCCAGCAGCTTACGGACTGACGTTTTGAATTCACCCCTCCACTTT CASSLRTDVLNSPLHF
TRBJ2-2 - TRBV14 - TGTGCCAGCAGCCAAGACCTCCTGCGTCAGGAGCTGTTTTTT CASSQDLLRQELFF
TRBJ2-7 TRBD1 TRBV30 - TGTGCCTGGAGCCCCGGGACAGGGACATACGAGCAGTACTTC CAWSPGTGTYEQYF
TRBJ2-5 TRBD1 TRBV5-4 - TGTGCCAGCAGCCTTAGGGACAGGGGAGGAGAGACCCAGTACTTC CASSLRDRGGETQYF
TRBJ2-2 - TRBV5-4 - TGTGCCAGCAGCCTGTCGGGCAGGAGGGTGGGATCCGGGGAGCTGTTTTTT CASSLSGRRVGSGELFF
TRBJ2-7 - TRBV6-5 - TGTGCCAGCAGTATCTCGAGGGACTTTGCCTACGAGCAGTACTTC CASSISRDFAYEQYF
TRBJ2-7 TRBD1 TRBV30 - TGTGCCTGGACCGGGACAGTCTACGAGCAGTACTTC CAWTGTVYEQYF
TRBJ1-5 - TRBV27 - TGTGCCAGCAGTTCCGATTGGCGCAATCAGCCCCAGCATTTT CASSSDWRNQPQHF
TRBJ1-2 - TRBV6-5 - TGTGCCAGCAGTTACCTCCATCAGGGGTTTTATGGCTACACCTTC CASSYLHQGFYGYTF
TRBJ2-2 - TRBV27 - TGTGCCAGCAGTTTAGGTCGGGATAACACCGGGGAGCTGTTTTTT CASSLGRDNTGELFF
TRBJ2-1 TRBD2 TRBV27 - TGTGCCAGCAGTTTTTCTAGCGGTCTTCTCGATGAGCAGTTCTTC CASSFSSGLLDEQFF
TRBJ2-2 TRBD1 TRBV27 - TGTGCCAGCAGAAACAGGGGGTCGGGCGGGGAGCTGTTTTTT CASRNRGSGGELFF
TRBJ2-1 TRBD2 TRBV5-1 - TGCGCCAGCAGCGGGGGTAAGCGGGACCAGTTATACAATGAGCAGTTCTTC CASSGGKRDQLYNEQFF
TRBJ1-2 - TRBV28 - TGTGCCAGCAGTTTAAGTGGTAATCAGGGCCTGCTTTATGGCTACACCTTC CASSLSGNQGLLYGYTF
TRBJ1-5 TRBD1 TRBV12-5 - TGTGCTAGTGGTTTGGTACCGGACAGGGCTCAGCCCCAGCATTTT CASGLVPDRAQPQHF
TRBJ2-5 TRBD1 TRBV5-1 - TGCGCCAGCAGCTTGCGGACAGGGGGTTTGGAGACCCAGTACTTC CASSLRTGGLETQYF
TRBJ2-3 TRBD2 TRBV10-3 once TGTGCCATCAGTGATGGGACTAGCGGCCCCGCCTTGGATACGCAGTATTTT CAISDGTSGPALDTQYF
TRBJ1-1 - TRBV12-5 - TGTGCTAGTGGTTTGGTCGGGGGGGCGAACACTGAAGCTTTCTTT CASGLVGGANTEAFF
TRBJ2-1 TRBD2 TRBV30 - TGTGCCTGGGCCCCGAGCGGGGTAGGCTACAATGAGCAGTTCTTC CAWAPSGVGYNEQFF
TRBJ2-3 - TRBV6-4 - TGTGCCAGCAGTCCTGAATCGGGAAACACAGATACGCAGTATTTT CASSPESGNTDTQYF
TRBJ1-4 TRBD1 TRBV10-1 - TGCGCCAGCAGCCGCCGGGACAGGAGGGAAAAACTGTTTTTT CASSRRDRREKLFF
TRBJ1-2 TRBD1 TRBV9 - TGTGCCAGCAGCCCTTACGGGACAGGAAACTATGGCTACACCTTC CASSPYGTGNYGYTF
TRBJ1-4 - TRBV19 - TGTGCCGACAGGCAGCCTAATGAAAAACTGTTTTTT CADRQPNEKLFF
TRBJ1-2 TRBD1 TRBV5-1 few TGCGCCAGCAGCCCGACAGGGGCCTCCTATGGCTACACCTTC CASSPTGASYGYTF
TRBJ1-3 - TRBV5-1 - TGCGCCAGCAGCTTGGCCACAGCCTTTGGAAACACCATATATTTT CASSLATAFGNTIYF
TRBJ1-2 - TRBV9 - TGTGCCAGCAGCGACAGGGTGAGTGGGAGCTATGGCTACACCTTC CASSDRVSGSYGYTF